What follows are 14 T cell receptor beta chains derived from one specimen sequenced in a study of control samples from healthy donors and cancer patients. Clones were sequenced by immunoSEQ multiplex PCR, and TCRdb holds only the in-frame ones, with some missing. Among fewer than 65,000 clones, around nine tenths were seen once, and the ten largest hold roughly 1.5%. Sequencing used PBMCs. The origin of the receptors is a man aged 40-50 years with colorectal cancer.

The rearrangement links TRBV5-4 to TRBJ1-6; no definite D call. Trimming pared 0 bases from V and 7 bases from J, leaving 8 bases between. CDR3 length: 14 residues. Germline V gene sequence: CDR1 SGHNT, CDR2 YYREEE (reference sequence). This CDR3 reads CASSLGGTNSPLHF. CDR3 nucleotides: TGTGCCAGCAGCTTGGGAGGTACCAATTCACCCCTCCACTTT.

This clone was observed a few times. The chain recombines TRBV6-6 with TRBJ1-5, with no clear D. CDR3 size: 17 residues. Germline V lookup: CDR1 MNHNY, CDR2 SVGAGI (reference sequence). V was trimmed by 5 bases and J by 0 bases, leaving 17 bases between them. The CDR3 loop reads CASSPLTGIASNQPQHF. CDR3 DNA: TGTGCCAGCAGTCCGTTGACTGGGATCGCTAGCAATCAGCCCCAGCATTTT.

This clone occurred once. The rearrangement links TRBV6-6 to TRBJ2-1, with 10 nucleotides matching TRBD1. V lost 8 bases and J lost 6; bases outside the gene matches: 7. The CDR3 spans 14 residues. Germline V lookup: CDR1 MNHNY, CDR2 SVGAGI (reference sequence). CDR3 coding DNA: TGTGCCAGCGAGGACAGGGGGTTTTCCAATGAGCAGTTCTTC. Its protein is CASEDRGFSNEQFF.

V and J are TRBV5-1 and TRBJ2-1; no reliable D call. Germline CDR1 reads SGHRS; CDR2 reads YFSETQ. V was trimmed by 3 bases and J by 0 bases, leaving 19 bases between them. The CDR3 length is 18 residues. The CDR3 DNA reads TGCGCCAGCAGCTCCCTATGGACGTACCACCCCTCCTACAATGAGCAGTTCTTC. It yields the protein CASSSLWTYHPSYNEQFF. The whole variable domain, remainder taken from reference TRBV5-1 and TRBJ2-1, is KAGVTQTPRYLIKTRGQQVTLSCSPISGHRSVSWYQQTPGQGLQFLFEYFSETQRNKGNFPGRFSGRQFSNSRSEMNVSTLELGDSALYLCASSSLWTYHPSYNEQFFGPGTRLTVL.

The genes are TRBV7-6 and TRBJ2-7; D is unclear. V lost 1 base, J lost 7 bases, and 8 bases lay in between. CDR3 length equals 12 residues. Germline CDR1 is SGHVS and CDR2 is FNYEAQ. CDR3 in amino acids: CASSLEFAEQYF. The CDR3, as DNA: TGTGCCAGCAGCTTAGAGTTTGCTGAGCAGTACTTC.

This chain links TRBV27 with TRBJ2-7; D perhaps matches TRBD1 (6 bases). V shed 8 bases and J shed 3 bases, with 17 bases lying between them. Germline V gene sequence: CDR1 MNHEY, CDR2 SMNVEV (reference sequence). This CDR3 has 14 residues. The CDR3 reads CASAMRDILYEQYF. The CDR3 DNA reads TGTGCCAGCGCTATGAGGGACATACTCTACGAGCAGTACTTC.

This chain links TRBV28 with TRBJ2-7; D unresolved. V lost 7 bases and J 2 bases, leaving 12 bases between the germline ends. Germline CDR1 and CDR2: MDHEN and SYDVKM. The CDR3 has 13 residues. CDR3 sequence reads: CASTVQNTYEQYF. The CDR3, as DNA: TGTGCCAGCACCGTACAGAATACCTACGAGCAGTACTTC. Full variable domain (missing parts from reference TRBV28 and TRBJ2-7): DVKVTQSSRYLVKRTGEKVFLECVQDMDHENMFWYRQDPGLGLRLIYFSYDVKMKEKGDIPEGYSVSREKKERFSLILESASTNQTSMYLCASTVQNTYEQYFGPGTRLTVT.

This clone showed up just once. V usage is TRBV6-5 and J usage is TRBJ1-6; D not certain. Germline CDR1 reads MNHEY; CDR2 reads SVGAGI. The CDR3 has 15 residues. V was clipped by 7 bases and J by 7 bases, with 17 bases between them. The CDR3 nucleotides are TGTGCCAGCACCGACAAAGGGAACGGAAATTCACCCCTCCACTTT. Protein sequence: CASTDKGNGNSPLHF.

The chain's CDR3 is CASSQDSYEQYF. CDR3 nucleotide sequence: TGTGCCAGCTCACAGGACAGCTACGAGCAGTACTTC. V gene TRBV18 combines with J gene TRBJ2-7, with D tentatively TRBD1 (6 bases). V lost 4 bases and J lost 3, with 7 bases in between. Germline lookup yields CDR1 KGHSH and CDR2 LQKENI. The CDR3 extends over 12 amino acids.

The rearrangement joins TRBV5-6 to TRBJ2-5; TRBD1 matches 10 bases. Germline loops: CDR1 SGHDT, CDR2 YYEEEE. The V gene end was trimmed by 4 bases and the J gene end by 4 bases; junction bases not matched to a gene: 4. This CDR3 region has 14 residues. CDR3: CASSQRDRGETQYF. The CDR3 coding sequence is TGTGCCAGCAGCCAGAGGGACAGGGGAGAGACCCAGTACTTC.

This rearrangement joins TRBV29-1 to TRBJ2-2; 8 bases map to TRBD1. Germline CDR1 is SQVTM and CDR2 is ANQGSEA. V shed 3 bases and J 2 bases; nucleotides not matched to a gene: 2. The CDR3 is made up of 14 amino acids. The CDR3 sequence is CSVEGQENTGELFF. The CDR3 nucleotides are TGCAGCGTTGAGGGACAGGAAAACACCGGGGAGCTGTTTTTT.

The chain carries TRBV10-3 and TRBJ2-7; TRBD2 matches at 12 bases. Looked up from germline, CDR1 is ENHRY and CDR2 is SYGVKD. J was trimmed by 3 bases and V by 4 bases; bases with no gene match: 7. The CDR3 loop spans 16 amino acids. The CDR3 is CAISAPTSGRFYEQYF. DNA of the CDR3: TGTGCCATCAGTGCCCCCACTAGCGGGAGGTTCTACGAGCAGTACTTC.

CDR3 sequence (DNA): TGTGCCAGCTCTAACCTGGGGGCCGGTGGGACTGAAGCTTTCTTT. Its protein is CASSNLGAGGTEAFF. The chain is built from TRBV18 and TRBJ1-1; maybe TRBD1 (6 bases). Per germline, CDR1 KGHSH and CDR2 LQKENI. This CDR3 region has 15 residues. Trimming removed 6 bases from V and 5 bases from J, with 19 bases in between. The full variable domain, completed using reference TRBV18 and TRBJ1-1, is NAGVMQNPRHLVRRRGQEARLRCSPMKGHSHVYWYRQLPEEGLKFMVYLQKENIIDESGMPKERFSAEFPKEGPSILRIQQVVRGDSAAYFCASSNLGAGGTEAFFGQGTRLTVV.

The chain combines TRBV5-4 with TRBJ1-1; the D gene is possibly TRBD1 (5 bases). The germline gives CDR1 SGHNT, CDR2 YYREEE (reference sequence). CDR3 length equals 15 residues. Trimming shortened V by 4 bases and J by 4 bases, and 17 bases separated the two germline ends. CDR3 sequence: CASSKGPVPVTEAFF. The DNA for the CDR3 is TGTGCCAGCAGCAAGGGGCCGGTACCGGTCACTGAAGCTTTCTTT.